This T cell receptor beta chain emerged from a study of a mutant IDH1 vaccine in newly diagnosed glioma. Worth noting for this clone: The target antigen is unknown.

Method: immunoSEQ multiplex PCR; TCRdb's copy keeps in-frame clones and lacks some. The table records approximately 60,000 clones, about 88% of them present only once. Germline V CDR1 and CDR2: LNHDA, SQIVND (reference sequence). J gave up 5 bases and V 3 bases, and 2 bases lay outside the gene matches. The CDR3 sequence is 13 residues long. The sample's time point: week 23, last vaccination. A single vaccine dose contained 300 ug of mutant IDH1 20-mer peptide, and topical imiquimod was used with it. This TCR was recovered from a man aged 25-45 years with glioma. The rearrangement joins TRBV19 to TRBJ1-2, with 8 nucleotides matching TRBD1. The material was PBMCs, obtained from a glioma patient whose treatment included an IDH1 peptide vaccine. CDR3 coding DNA: TGTGCCAGTAGTATGGGACAGGAGTATGGCTACACCTTC. Translated, it gives CASSMGQEYGYTF.